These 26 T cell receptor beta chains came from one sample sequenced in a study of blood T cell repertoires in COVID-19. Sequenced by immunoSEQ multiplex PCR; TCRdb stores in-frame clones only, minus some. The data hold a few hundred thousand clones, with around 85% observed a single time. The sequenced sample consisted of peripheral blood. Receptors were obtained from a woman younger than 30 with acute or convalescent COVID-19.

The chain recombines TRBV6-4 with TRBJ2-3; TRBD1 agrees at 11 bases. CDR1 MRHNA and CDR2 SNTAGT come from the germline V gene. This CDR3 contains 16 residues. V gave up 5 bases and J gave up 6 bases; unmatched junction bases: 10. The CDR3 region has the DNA TGTGCCAGCAGTCCGCTGGGACAGGGGGGGTCGGATACGCAGTATTTT. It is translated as CASSPLGQGGSDTQYF.

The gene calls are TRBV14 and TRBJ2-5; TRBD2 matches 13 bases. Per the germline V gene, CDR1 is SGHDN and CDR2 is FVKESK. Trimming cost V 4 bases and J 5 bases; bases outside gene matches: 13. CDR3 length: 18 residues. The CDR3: CASSPGLAGAKLWETQYF. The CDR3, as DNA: TGTGCCAGCAGCCCCGGACTAGCGGGAGCGAAGTTGTGGGAGACCCAGTACTTC.

The DNA of the CDR3 is TGTGCCAGCAGTCTTAGAGCCGGGGGCTATGGCTACACCTTC. As protein: CASSLRAGGYGYTF. The chain has TRBV7-2 and TRBJ1-2; weak D call: TRBD1 (5 bases). Germline loops: CDR1 SGHTA, CDR2 FQGNSA. Trimming took 6 bases from V and 4 from J, leaving 15 bases between them. The CDR3 is made up of 14 amino acids.

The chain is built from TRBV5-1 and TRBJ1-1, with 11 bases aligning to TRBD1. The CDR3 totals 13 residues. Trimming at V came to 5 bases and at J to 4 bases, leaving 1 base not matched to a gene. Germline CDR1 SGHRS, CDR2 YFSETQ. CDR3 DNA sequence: TGCGCCAGCAGGGGGACAGGGGGCACTGAAGCTTTCTTT. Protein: CASRGTGGTEAFF. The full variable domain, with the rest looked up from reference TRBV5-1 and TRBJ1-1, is KAGVTQTPRYLIKTRGQQVTLSCSPISGHRSVSWYQQTPGQGLQFLFEYFSETQRNKGNFPGRFSGRQFSNSRSEMNVSTLELGDSALYLCASRGTGGTEAFFGQGTRLTVV.

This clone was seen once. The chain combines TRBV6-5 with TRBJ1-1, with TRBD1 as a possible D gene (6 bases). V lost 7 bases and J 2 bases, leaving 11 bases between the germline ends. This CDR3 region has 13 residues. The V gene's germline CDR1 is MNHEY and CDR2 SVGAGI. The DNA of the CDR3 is TGTGCCAGCATCCGGACAGCCAACACTGAAGCTTTCTTT. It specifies CASIRTANTEAFF.

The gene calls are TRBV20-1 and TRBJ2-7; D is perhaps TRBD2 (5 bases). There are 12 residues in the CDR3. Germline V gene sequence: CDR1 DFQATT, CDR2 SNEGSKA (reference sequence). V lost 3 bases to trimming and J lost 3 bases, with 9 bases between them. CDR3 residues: CSASTGIYEQYF. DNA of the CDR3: TGCAGTGCTAGTACCGGGATCTACGAGCAGTACTTC.

As DNA, the CDR3 is TGCGCCAGCAGCGTTACGGTGAACACTGAAGCTTTCTTT. As protein: CASSVTVNTEAFF. The chain uses TRBV5-1 and TRBJ1-1; D unclear. This CDR3 comprises 13 residues. V lost 4 bases to trimming and J lost 0 bases, with 7 bases between them. Germline V gene sequence: CDR1 SGHRS, CDR2 YFSETQ.

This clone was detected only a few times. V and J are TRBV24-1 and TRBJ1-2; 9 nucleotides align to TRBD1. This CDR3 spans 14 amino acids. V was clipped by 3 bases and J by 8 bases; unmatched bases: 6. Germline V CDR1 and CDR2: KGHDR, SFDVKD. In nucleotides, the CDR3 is TGTGCCACCAGTGATACCGGGACAGGGTACGGCTACACCTTC. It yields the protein CATSDTGTGYGYTF.

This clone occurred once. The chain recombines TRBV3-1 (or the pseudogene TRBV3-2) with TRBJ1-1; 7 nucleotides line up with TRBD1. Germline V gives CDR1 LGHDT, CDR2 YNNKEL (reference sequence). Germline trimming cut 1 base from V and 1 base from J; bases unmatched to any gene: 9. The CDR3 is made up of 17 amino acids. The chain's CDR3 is CASSQGSPRGRNTEAFF. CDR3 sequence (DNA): TGTGCCAGCAGCCAAGGTTCCCCCAGGGGGAGGAACACTGAAGCTTTCTTT.

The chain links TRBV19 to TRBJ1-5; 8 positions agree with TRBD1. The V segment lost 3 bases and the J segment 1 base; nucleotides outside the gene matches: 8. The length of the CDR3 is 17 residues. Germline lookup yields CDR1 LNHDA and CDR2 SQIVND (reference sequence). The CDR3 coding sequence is TGTGCCAGTAGTATGGCAGGGGGCATGATGAGCAATCAGCCCCAGCATTTT. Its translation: CASSMAGGMMSNQPQHF.

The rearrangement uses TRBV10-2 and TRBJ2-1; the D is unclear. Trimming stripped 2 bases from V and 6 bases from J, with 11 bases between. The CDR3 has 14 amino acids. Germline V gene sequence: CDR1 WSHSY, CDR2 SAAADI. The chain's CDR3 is CASSEVAGLNEQFF. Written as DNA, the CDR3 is TGCGCCAGCAGTGAGGTTGCCGGTCTCAATGAGCAGTTCTTC.

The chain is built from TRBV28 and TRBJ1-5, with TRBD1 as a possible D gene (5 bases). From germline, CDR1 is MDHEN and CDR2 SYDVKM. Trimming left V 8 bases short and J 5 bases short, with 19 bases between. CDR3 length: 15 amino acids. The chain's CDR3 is CASSPRGSGDQPQHF. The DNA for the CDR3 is TGTGCCAGCTCACCCCGGGGGTCTGGCGATCAGCCCCAGCATTTT.

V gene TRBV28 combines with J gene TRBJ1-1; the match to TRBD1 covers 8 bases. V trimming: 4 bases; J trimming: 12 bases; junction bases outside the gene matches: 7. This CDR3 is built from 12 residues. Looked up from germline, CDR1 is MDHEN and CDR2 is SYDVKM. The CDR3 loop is CASSSETGVTFF. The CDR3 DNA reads TGTGCCAGCAGTTCCGAGACAGGGGTAACTTTCTTT. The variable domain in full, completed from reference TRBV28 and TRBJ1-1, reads DVKVTQSSRYLVKRTGEKVFLECVQDMDHENMFWYRQDPGLGLRLIYFSYDVKMKEKGDIPEGYSVSREKKERFSLILESASTNQTSMYLCASSSETGVTFFGQGTRLTVV.

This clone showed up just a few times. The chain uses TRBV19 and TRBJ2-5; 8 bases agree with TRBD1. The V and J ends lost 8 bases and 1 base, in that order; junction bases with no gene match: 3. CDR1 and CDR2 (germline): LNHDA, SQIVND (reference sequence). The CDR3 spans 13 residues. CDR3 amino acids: CASGTGLQETQYF. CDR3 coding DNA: TGTGCCAGTGGGACAGGCCTCCAAGAGACCCAGTACTTC.

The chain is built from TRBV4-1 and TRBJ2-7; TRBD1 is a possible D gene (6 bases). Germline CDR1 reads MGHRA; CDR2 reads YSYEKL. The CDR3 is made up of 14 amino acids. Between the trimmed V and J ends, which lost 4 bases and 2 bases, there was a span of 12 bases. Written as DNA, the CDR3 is TGCGCCAGCAGCCCCTATCAGGGGACCTACGAGCAGTACTTC. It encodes CASSPYQGTYEQYF.

The CDR3 DNA reads TGCAGCGTTGAGGGGGACAGGGACTACTACAATGAGCAGTTCTTC. Its translation is CSVEGDRDYYNEQFF. The chain uses TRBV29-1 and TRBJ2-1, with 9 positions matching TRBD1. This CDR3 has 15 amino acids. J gave up 3 bases and V 3 bases, and 6 bases lay outside the gene matches. Per germline, CDR1 SQVTM and CDR2 ANQGSEA.

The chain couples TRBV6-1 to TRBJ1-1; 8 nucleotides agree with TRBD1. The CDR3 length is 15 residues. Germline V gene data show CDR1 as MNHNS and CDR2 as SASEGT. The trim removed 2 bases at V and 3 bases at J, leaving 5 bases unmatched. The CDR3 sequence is CASSEQIRGHTEAFF. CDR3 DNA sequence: TGTGCCAGCAGTGAACAGATCAGGGGGCACACTGAAGCTTTCTTT.

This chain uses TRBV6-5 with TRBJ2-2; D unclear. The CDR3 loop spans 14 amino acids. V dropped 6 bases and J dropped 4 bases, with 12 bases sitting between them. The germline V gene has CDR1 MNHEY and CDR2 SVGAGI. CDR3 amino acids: CASRRQEFTGELFF. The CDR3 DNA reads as TGTGCCAGCAGACGCCAGGAATTCACCGGGGAGCTGTTTTTT.

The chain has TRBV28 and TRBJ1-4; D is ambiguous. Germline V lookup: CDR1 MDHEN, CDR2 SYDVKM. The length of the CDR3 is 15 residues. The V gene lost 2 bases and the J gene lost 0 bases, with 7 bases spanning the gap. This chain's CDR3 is CASSLLGATNEKLFF. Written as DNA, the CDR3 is TGTGCCAGCAGTTTACTTGGAGCAACTAATGAAAAACTGTTTTTT.

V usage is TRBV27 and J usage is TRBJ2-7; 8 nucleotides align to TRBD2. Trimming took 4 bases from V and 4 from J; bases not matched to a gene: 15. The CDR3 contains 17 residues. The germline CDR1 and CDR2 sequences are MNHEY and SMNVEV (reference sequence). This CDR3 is CASSSMTSEGVWYEQYF. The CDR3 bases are TGTGCCAGCAGTTCCATGACTAGCGAGGGAGTTTGGTACGAGCAGTACTTC.

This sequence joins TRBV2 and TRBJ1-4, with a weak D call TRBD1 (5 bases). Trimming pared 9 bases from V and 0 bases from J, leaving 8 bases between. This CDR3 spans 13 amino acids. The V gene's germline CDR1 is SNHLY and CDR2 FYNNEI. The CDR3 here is CARGDPTNEKLFF. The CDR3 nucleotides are TGTGCCAGAGGGGATCCAACTAATGAAAAACTGTTTTTT.

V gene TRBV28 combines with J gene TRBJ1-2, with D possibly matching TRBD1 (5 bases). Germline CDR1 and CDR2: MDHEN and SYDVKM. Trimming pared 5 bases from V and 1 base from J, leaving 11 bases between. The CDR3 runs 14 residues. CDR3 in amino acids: CASSPGTDNYGYTF. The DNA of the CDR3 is TGTGCCAGCAGTCCCGGGACTGATAACTATGGCTACACCTTC.

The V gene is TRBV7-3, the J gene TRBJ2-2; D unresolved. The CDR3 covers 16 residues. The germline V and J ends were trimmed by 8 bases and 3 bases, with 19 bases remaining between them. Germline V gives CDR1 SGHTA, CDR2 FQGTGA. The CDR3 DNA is TGTGCCAGCTCCCCCGGTGGTCGTGGGCACACCGGGGAGCTGTTTTTT. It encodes CASSPGGRGHTGELFF.

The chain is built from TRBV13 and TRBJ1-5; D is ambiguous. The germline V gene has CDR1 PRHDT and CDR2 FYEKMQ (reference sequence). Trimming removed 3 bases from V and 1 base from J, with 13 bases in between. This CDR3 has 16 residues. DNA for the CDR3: TGTGCCAGCAGCTTGTACGGAGAGATCAGCAATCAGCCCCAGCATTTT. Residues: CASSLYGEISNQPQHF.

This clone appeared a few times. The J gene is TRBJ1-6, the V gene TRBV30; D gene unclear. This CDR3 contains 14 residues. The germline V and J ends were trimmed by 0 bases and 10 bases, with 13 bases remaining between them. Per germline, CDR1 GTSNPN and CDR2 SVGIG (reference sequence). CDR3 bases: TGTGCCTGGAGTGTACACGGGTTGGAGTCACCCCTCCACTTT. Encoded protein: CAWSVHGLESPLHF. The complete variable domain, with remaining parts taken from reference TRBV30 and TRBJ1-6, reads SQTIHQWPATLVQPVGSPLSLECTVEGTSNPNLYWYRQAAGRGLQLLFYSVGIGQISSEVPQNLSASRPQDRQFILSSKKLLLSDSGFYLCAWSVHGLESPLHFGNGTRLTVT.

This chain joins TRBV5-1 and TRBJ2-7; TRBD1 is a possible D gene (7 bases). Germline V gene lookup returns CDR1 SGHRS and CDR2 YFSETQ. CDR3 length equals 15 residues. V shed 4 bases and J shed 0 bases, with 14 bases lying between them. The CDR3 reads CASSRGDSSSYEQYF. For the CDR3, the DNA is TGCGCCAGCAGCAGGGGGGACAGTAGCTCCTACGAGCAGTACTTC.